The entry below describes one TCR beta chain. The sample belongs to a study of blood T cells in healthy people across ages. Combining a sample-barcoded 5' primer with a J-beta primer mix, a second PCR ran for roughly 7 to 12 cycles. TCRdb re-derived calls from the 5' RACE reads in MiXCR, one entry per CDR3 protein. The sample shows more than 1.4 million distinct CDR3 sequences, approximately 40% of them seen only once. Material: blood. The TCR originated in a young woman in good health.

Here the CDR3 DNA reads TGTGCCATCAGGAGGGACCTCAAGAACACTGAAGCTTTCTTT. Translation gives CAIRRDLKNTEAFF. The rearrangement uses TRBV10-3 and TRBJ1-1; D may be TRBD1 (5 bases). In germline, CDR1 is ENHRY, CDR2 SYGVKD. V was trimmed by 6 bases and J by 1 base, leaving 12 bases between them. The CDR3 spans 14 residues.